These 17 T cell receptor beta chains share one sample of origin, sequenced in a study of T cell responses to AZD1222 COVID-19 vaccine. Assay used: immunoSEQ multiplex PCR; TCRdb lists only in-frame clones, some missing. The sample yields 75,000 to 95,000 clones, 91% seen once. Sequences were derived from peripheral blood, sampled 28 days after the second AZD1222 dose. The receptor source for this set is an adult who received the AZD1222 COVID-19 vaccine.

The V and J genes are TRBV18 and TRBJ1-1; no firm D call. The germline gives CDR1 KGHSH, CDR2 LQKENI. CDR3 size: 15 residues. The V end was cut by 0 bases, the J end by 3 bases, with 11 bases between. As DNA, the CDR3 is TGTGCCAGCTCACCACCGGGCAGTCGGCACACTGAAGCTTTCTTT. The encoded protein is CASSPPGSRHTEAFF.

The chain links TRBV15 to TRBJ2-3; 11 nucleotides match TRBD2. J lost 3 bases, V lost 4 bases, and 15 bases had no gene match. The CDR3 totals 19 residues. Per germline, CDR1 LNHNV and CDR2 YYDKDF (reference sequence). The CDR3 nucleotides are TGTGCCACCAGCAAACACTTAGCGGGAGGGCCGCGAAGGACAGATACGCAGTATTTT. Amino acid sequence: CATSKHLAGGPRRTDTQYF. Full variable domain (rest looked up from reference TRBV15 and TRBJ2-3): DAMVIQNPRYQVTQFGKPVTLSCSQTLNHNVMYWYQQKSSQAPKLLFHYYDKDFNNEADTPDNFQSRRPNTSFCFLDIRSPGLGDTAMYLCATSKHLAGGPRRTDTQYFGPGTRLTVL.

The J gene is TRBJ2-7, the V gene TRBV28; D is uncertain. The germline CDR1 and CDR2 sequences are MDHEN and SYDVKM. V dropped 6 bases and J dropped 5 bases, with 17 bases sitting between them. This CDR3 spans 14 amino acids. The CDR3 reads CASSFGYPKDEQYF. CDR3 bases: TGTGCCAGCAGCTTCGGGTACCCAAAGGACGAGCAGTACTTC.

The table lists this clone with a few counts. J is TRBJ2-2 and V is TRBV5-6, with 7 bases matching TRBD2. The CDR3 runs 17 residues. Germline CDR1 reads SGHDT; CDR2 reads YYEEEE. Trimming took 3 bases from V and 0 from J; bases not matched to a gene: 8. The DNA of the CDR3 is TGTGCCAGCAGCTCTCGTGGGGGGGAGGCGAACACCGGGGAGCTGTTTTTT. It encodes CASSSRGGEANTGELFF.

This sequence joins TRBV11-2 and TRBJ2-3, with 11 positions matching TRBD2. The trim removed 5 bases at V and 5 bases at J, leaving 6 bases unmatched. The germline V gene has CDR1 SGHAT and CDR2 FQNNGV. The CDR3 has 15 residues. CDR3 DNA sequence: TGTGCCAGCAGCGAACTAGCGGGAGTCGGAGATACGCAGTATTTT. This gives the protein CASSELAGVGDTQYF.

The V and J genes are TRBV3-1 (or the pseudogene TRBV3-2) and TRBJ2-2; the D is unclear. V was trimmed by 2 bases and J by 8 bases, leaving 9 bases between them. Germline-derived CDR1 and CDR2 are LGHDT and YNNKEL (reference sequence). CDR3 length: 13 amino acids. The CDR3 protein is CASSQLTLGELFF. Written as DNA, the CDR3 is TGTGCCAGCAGCCAACTGACTCTTGGGGAGCTGTTTTTT.

The chain carries TRBV10-3 and TRBJ1-2; 11 bases align to TRBD1. The CDR3 totals 13 residues. Germline CDR1 is ENHRY and CDR2 is SYGVKD. The trim removed 9 bases at V and 4 bases at J, leaving 4 bases unmatched. CDR3 amino acids: CAIWTGGGYGYTF. The CDR3 DNA is TGTGCCATTTGGACAGGGGGCGGCTATGGCTACACCTTC.

This chain connects TRBV12-3 or TRBV12-4 to TRBJ2-3; 7 bases match TRBD2. J was trimmed by 6 bases and V by 10 bases; bases with no gene match: 10. The CDR3 runs 13 residues. CDR3 sequence reads: CATSWGGADTQYF. CDR3 coding DNA: TGTGCCACCTCGTGGGGGGGAGCGGATACGCAGTATTTT.

V and J are TRBV4-1 and TRBJ1-1; weak D call: TRBD1 (5 bases). The CDR3 consists of 15 residues. With 1 base removed from V and 4 bases from J, the gap between germline ends came to 13 bases. The germline CDR1 and CDR2 sequences are MGHRA and YSYEKL. CDR3 region: CASSQAGGRGTEAFF. In DNA form, the CDR3 reads TGCGCCAGCAGCCAAGCGGGGGGAAGGGGCACTGAAGCTTTCTTT.

The J gene is TRBJ1-5, the V gene TRBV27, with D possibly TRBD1 on 6 matching bases. Germline V gene lookup returns CDR1 MNHEY and CDR2 SMNVEV (reference sequence). CDR3 length: 16 amino acids. The V end lost 5 bases, the J end lost 0 bases, and 14 bases lay between the germline ends. The CDR3 loop reads CASSPDRLYSNQPQHF. The CDR3 DNA sequence: TGTGCCAGCAGTCCGGACAGACTCTATAGCAATCAGCCCCAGCATTTT.

The chain combines TRBV27 with TRBJ1-5; TRBD1 is a possible D gene (5 bases). Germline assignment: CDR1 MNHEY and CDR2 SMNVEV (reference sequence). V lost 3 bases and J lost 7, with 10 bases in between. The length of the CDR3 is 13 residues. DNA of the CDR3: TGTGCCAGCAGTTTGGGGGGGGAGCAGCCCCAGCATTTT. Its translation: CASSLGGEQPQHF.

The sample holds one count of this clone. The J gene is TRBJ1-5, the V gene TRBV2, with 8 bases lining up with TRBD1. Germline trimming cut 7 bases from V and 2 bases from J; bases unmatched to any gene: 1. This CDR3 spans 13 amino acids. Per the germline V gene, CDR1 is SNHLY and CDR2 is FYNNEI. The CDR3, as DNA: TGTGCCAGCACGGGACAGGGCAATCAGCCCCAGCATTTT. Residues: CASTGQGNQPQHF.

The chain combines TRBV5-1 with TRBJ1-6; tentatively, D is TRBD1 (5 bases). The V and J ends lost 0 bases and 13 bases respectively, with 17 bases between them. The CDR3 contains 15 residues. Germline V gene sequence: CDR1 SGHRS, CDR2 YFSETQ. In nucleotides, the CDR3 is TGCGCCAGCAGCTTGGTTTCAGGGTTCAGATCGCCCCTCCACTTT. Translating gives CASSLVSGFRSPLHF.

J is TRBJ1-5 and V is TRBV12-3 or TRBV12-4; D uncertain. Between the trimmed V and J ends, which lost 7 bases and 6 bases, there was a span of 13 bases. CDR3 length: 13 amino acids. CDR3 nucleotides: TGTGCCAGCACGGAATACGTGGGTCAGCCCCAGCATTTT. Translating it yields CASTEYVGQPQHF.

J is TRBJ2-7 and V is TRBV4-2; D gene unclear. The CDR3 has 16 residues. Germline-derived CDR1 and CDR2 are LGHNA and YNFKEQ. Trimming cost V 4 bases and J 5 bases, with 21 bases left between them. The CDR3 DNA reads as TGTGCCAGCAGCCCCCGACTTGGGATGGAAGGTGACGAGCAGTACTTC. This encodes CASSPRLGMEGDEQYF.

This chain joins TRBV7-2 and TRBJ2-7, with 7 bases aligning to TRBD2. The CDR3 totals 12 residues. Germline loops: CDR1 SGHTA, CDR2 FQGNSA. Losses at the gene ends were 9 bases for V and 2 bases for J; bases not matched to a gene: 4. This chain's CDR3 is CASTSVAYEQYF. CDR3 coding DNA: TGTGCCAGTACTAGCGTAGCCTACGAGCAGTACTTC.

The CDR3 region is CASSEPGLASDEQFF. The CDR3 nucleotides read TGTGCCAGCAGTGAACCGGGACTAGCGTCCGATGAGCAGTTCTTC. This rearrangement joins TRBV6-1 to TRBJ2-1; 10 nucleotides agree with TRBD2. CDR3 length: 15 amino acids. The germline gives CDR1 MNHNS, CDR2 SASEGT. Trimming took 2 bases from V and 8 from J; bases not matched to a gene: 6.